This T cell receptor (beta chain) was documented in a study of blood T cell repertoires in COVID-19. Study-level information: Specimens from acute and convalescent COVID-19 originated in the United States, Italy and Spain. T cells, B-cell-depleted T cells, or PBMCs supplied cDNA or gDNA.

The CDR3 is made up of 13 amino acids. In germline, CDR1 is MDHEN, CDR2 SYDVKM. The junction had 10 bases not matched to a gene; V was cut back by 3 bases and J by 14 bases. Repertoires were generated with immunoSEQ multiplex PCR, while TCRdb's copy carries only in-frame clones and drops some. The data contain 300,000 or so clones, about 87% of them singletons. This TCR came from a middle-aged woman with acute or convalescent COVID-19. Material for sequencing was peripheral blood. This rearrangement joins TRBV28 to TRBJ2-3; 8 bases agree with TRBD1. The CDR3 nucleotides read TGTGCCAGCAGTTTCGGGAACAGGGGGGTTAGGTATTTT. Translating gives CASSFGNRGVRYF.